The 26 T cell receptor beta chains listed next were all sequenced from one sample in a study of molecular identifiers for immune sequencing clone quantification. TCRdb re-called the PCR reads through MiXCR, storing one row per CDR3 protein. The sample carries about 98,000 distinct CDR3 sequences, less than 35% recorded once. Sequenced sample: naive CD8+ T cells from blood, with Jurkat cell RNA spiked in. Subset described: FACS-sorted CD8+CD4-CCR7+CD45RA+ naive T cells. These TCRs come from a human donor in good health. Some libraries in this study had Jurkat cell RNA spiked in.

This clonotype was picked up a small number of times. This chain uses TRBV4-3 with TRBJ2-7, with D tentatively TRBD1 (6 bases). V gave up 1 base and J gave up 2 bases, with 21 bases separating them. Per germline, CDR1 LGHNA and CDR2 YSLEER. The CDR3 totals 18 residues. DNA for the CDR3: TGCGCCAGCAGCCAAGCTGGCTTCAGGGGAGAAAGGGCCTACGAGCAGTACTTC. Translation: CASSQAGFRGERAYEQYF.

A few counts support this clonotype. The J gene is TRBJ1-1, the V gene TRBV6-5; no clear D. This CDR3 comprises 14 residues. Per the germline V gene, CDR1 is MNHEY and CDR2 is SVGAGI. V lost 4 bases and J lost 1, with 10 bases in between. Written as DNA, the CDR3 is TGTGCCAGCAGTTTATTAGCGGGGAACACTGAAGCTTTCTTT. Amino acids: CASSLLAGNTEAFF.

This clonotype was seen at least ten times. J is TRBJ2-3 and V is TRBV5-1; 13 bases are a match to TRBD2. Germline CDR1 is SGHRS and CDR2 is YFSETQ. V lost 5 bases to trimming and J lost 5 bases; unmatched junction nucleotides: 5. The CDR3 is 15 amino acids. CDR3 in amino acids: CASSYGLAGVDTQYF. In nucleotides, the CDR3 is TGCGCCAGCAGTTATGGACTAGCGGGAGTAGATACGCAGTATTTT.

A note on this clonotype: Since a much larger clone is just one base distant, this may be a read error. The genes are TRBV7-2 and TRBJ2-7; no firm D call. Germline-derived CDR1 and CDR2 are SGHTA and FQGNSA. V was clipped by 5 bases and J by 3 bases, with 11 bases between them. This CDR3 is 13 amino acids long. The DNA of the CDR3 is TGTGCCAGCAGCAATCCGGCAGACTACGAGCAGTACTTC. Its protein product is CASSNPADYEQYF.

The rearrangement links TRBV29-1 to TRBJ2-7, with TRBD2 matching 7 bases. Germline CDR1 reads SQVTM; CDR2 reads ANQGSEA. With 5 bases clipped from V and 2 bases from J, the junction kept 3 bases outside the gene matches. The CDR3 has 12 amino acids. The CDR3 here is CSVSGRTYEQYF. CDR3 sequence (DNA): TGCAGCGTTTCCGGGAGGACCTACGAGCAGTACTTC.

Notes on this clonotype: A much larger clone sits a single nucleotide away, making a read error possible. The rearrangement joins TRBV27 to TRBJ1-5, with no clear D. Germline-derived CDR1 and CDR2 are MNHEY and SMNVEV (reference sequence). There are 13 residues in the CDR3. This CDR3 is CASSLAGKQPQHF. In nucleotides, the CDR3 is TGTGCCAGCAGTTTGGCTGGCAAGCAGCCCCAGCATTTT.

This clonotype occurred many times. This chain uses TRBV20-1 with TRBJ2-7, with D possibly TRBD1 on 6 matching bases. V was trimmed by 6 bases and J by 5 bases, leaving 11 bases between them. This CDR3 comprises 11 residues. Germline loops: CDR1 DFQATT, CDR2 SNEGSKA (reference sequence). As DNA, the CDR3 is TGCAGTGCAGAACAGGGAGACGAGCAGTACTTC. Protein product: CSAEQGDEQYF.

J is TRBJ2-2 and V is TRBV4-3, with TRBD1 as a possible D gene (6 bases). This CDR3 has 15 amino acids. Germline CDR1 LGHNA, CDR2 YSLEER. V gave up 1 base and J gave up 6 bases, with 12 bases separating them. CDR3 nucleotide sequence: TGCGCCAGCAGCCAAGGGGGACATGGGGCCGGGGAGCTGTTTTTT. It encodes CASSQGGHGAGELFF.

This clonotype has just a few counts. The chain links TRBV7-6 to TRBJ1-6, with unresolved D. The CDR3 has 12 amino acids. Germline lookup yields CDR1 SGHVS and CDR2 FNYEAQ. Trimming pared 3 bases from V and 7 bases from J, leaving 4 bases between. The CDR3 DNA sequence: TGTGCCAGCAGCTTGGGGAATTCACCCCTCCACTTT. Translated: CASSLGNSPLHF.

The J gene is TRBJ1-4, the V gene TRBV5-6; 8 bases line up with TRBD1. CDR3 size: 14 residues. Trimming took 3 bases from V and 12 from J; bases not matched to a gene: 10. Germline V gene sequence: CDR1 SGHDT, CDR2 YYEEEE. This CDR3 is CASSYGQGAPELFF. The CDR3 nucleotides read TGTGCCAGCAGCTACGGACAGGGAGCCCCTGAACTGTTTTTT.

This clonotype was counted between two and nine times. The rearrangement joins TRBV20-1 to TRBJ2-3; D remains ambiguous. CDR1 is DFQATT and CDR2 is SNEGSKA in the germline V gene (reference sequence). This CDR3 is built from 12 residues. Trimming shortened V by 1 base and J by 0 bases, and 2 bases separated the two germline ends. The DNA of the CDR3 is TGCAGTGCTAGAGGTAGCACAGATACGCAGTATTTT. Amino acids: CSARGSTDTQYF.

At least ten counts were recorded for this clonotype. This chain uses TRBV5-1 with TRBJ1-5; possibly TRBD1 for D (5 bases). V dropped 0 bases and J dropped 0 bases, with 19 bases sitting between them. Germline V gene lookup returns CDR1 SGHRS and CDR2 YFSETQ. This CDR3 has 19 amino acids. The CDR3 bases are TGCGCCAGCAGCTTGGGCCCAGCAGGGAAGGGGTATAGCAATCAGCCCCAGCATTTT. Protein: CASSLGPAGKGYSNQPQHF.

V and J are TRBV7-9 and TRBJ2-1; D possibly matches TRBD1 or TRBD2 (6 bases each). The CDR3 extends over 16 amino acids. Germline CDR1 SEHNR, CDR2 FQNEAQ (reference sequence). Trimming cost V 0 bases and J 7 bases, with 16 bases left between them. The CDR3 loop is CASSLASGAIINEQFF. In DNA form, the CDR3 reads TGTGCCAGCAGCTTAGCGTCGGGGGCGATTATAAATGAGCAGTTCTTC.

The chain employs TRBV5-1 and TRBJ2-5, with 8 bases aligning to TRBD1. The J call may be mistaken, given a closer DNA end match to TRBJ2-1. The germline CDR1 and CDR2 sequences are SGHRS and YFSETQ. The CDR3 covers 15 residues. The CDR3 here is CASSASRGPQETQFF. The CDR3 bases are TGCGCCAGCAGCGCGTCCAGGGGGCCCCAAGAGACCCAGTTCTTC.

Ten or more counts support this clonotype. This CDR3 reads CASSPGQADTQYF. In DNA, the CDR3 is TGTGCCAGCTCACCAGGACAGGCCGATACGCAGTATTTT. The chain joins TRBV18 to TRBJ2-3, with 7 bases lining up with TRBD1. The length of the CDR3 is 13 residues. J gave up 6 bases and V 2 bases, and 2 bases lay outside the gene matches. Germline CDR1 and CDR2: KGHSH and LQKENI.

Of note for this clonotype: Since a much larger clone is just one base distant, this may be a read error. The V and J genes are TRBV5-1 and TRBJ2-5; D is ambiguous. The germline CDR1 and CDR2 sequences are SGHRS and YFSETQ. There are 15 residues in the CDR3. Trimming left V 1 base short and J 3 bases short, with 13 bases between. The CDR3 DNA sequence: TGCGCCAGCAGCTTGCTGACTGGCGGAGAAGAGACCCAGTACTTC. This encodes CASSLLTGGEETQYF.

The table lists this clonotype with a few counts. The chain recombines TRBV2 with TRBJ2-3, with D possibly TRBD1 on 5 matching bases. Per the germline V gene, CDR1 is SNHLY and CDR2 is FYNNEI. The CDR3 is 15 amino acids. V was shortened by 1 base and J by 0 bases, with 8 bases between the two germline ends. In DNA, the CDR3 is TGTGCCAGCAGTGAAGGGACAACTAGCACAGATACGCAGTATTTT. Its protein is CASSEGTTSTDTQYF.

The gene calls are TRBV4-2 and TRBJ2-7, with unresolved D. The CDR3 length is 13 residues. The germline CDR1 and CDR2 sequences are LGHNA and YNFKEQ. V was shortened by 3 bases and J by 4 bases, with 10 bases between the two germline ends. The CDR3 sequence is CASSHQRSYEQYF. The CDR3 region has the DNA TGTGCCAGCAGCCACCAGCGATCTTACGAGCAGTACTTC.

This clonotype was detected a few times. This chain uses TRBV28 with TRBJ2-5; 8 nucleotides agree with TRBD2. This CDR3 is 15 amino acids long. Germline CDR1 is MDHEN and CDR2 is SYDVKM. V was pared by 6 bases and J by 2 bases, with 8 bases of the junction left unmatched. CDR3 amino acids: CASSLLVAGQETQYF. The CDR3 nucleotides are TGTGCCAGCAGCCTCTTAGTAGCGGGGCAAGAGACCCAGTACTTC. Combining the CDR3 with reference TRBV28 and TRBJ2-5 gives the whole variable domain DVKVTQSSRYLVKRTGEKVFLECVQDMDHENMFWYRQDPGLGLRLIYFSYDVKMKEKGDIPEGYSVSREKKERFSLILESASTNQTSMYLCASSLLVAGQETQYFGPGTRLLVL.

Remarks on this clonotype: This could be a read error, since a much larger clone is one nucleotide away. The chain has TRBV29-1 and TRBJ2-1; D uncertain. There are 11 residues in the CDR3. Germline V lookup: CDR1 SQVTM, CDR2 ANQGSEA. Here the CDR3 DNA reads TGCAGCGTTGACAGGCGCAATGAGCTGTTCTTC. It yields the protein CSVDRRNELFF.

The chain carries TRBV2 and TRBJ2-1; 9 bases align to TRBD2. V lost 6 bases and J lost 8; bases outside the gene matches: 11. The CDR3 covers 15 residues. The germline V gene has CDR1 SNHLY and CDR2 FYNNEI. CDR3 nucleotide sequence: TGTGCCAGCAGAGCGCTAGCGGGGAACACTTATGAGCAGTTCTTC. Protein product: CASRALAGNTYEQFF.

This clonotype has ten or more counts. The chain employs TRBV12-3 or TRBV12-4 and TRBJ2-7; a possible D gene is TRBD2 (6 bases). This CDR3 has 12 amino acids. Between the trimmed V and J ends, which lost 3 bases and 4 bases, there was a span of 7 bases. CDR3 bases: TGTGCCAGCAGTTTGGGGAGGTACGAGCAGTACTTC. It is translated as CASSLGRYEQYF.

As concerns this clonotype: An end of the junction differs from the germline gene, which may be a read error. The V and J genes are TRBV4-3 and TRBJ2-1; 11 nucleotides align to TRBD2. This CDR3 is built from 20 residues. From germline, CDR1 is LGHNA and CDR2 YSLEER. CDR3 sequence: CASSQPGTSGTESSYKEQFF. For the CDR3, the DNA is TGCGCCAGCAGCCAACCTGGGACTAGCGGTACTGAGAGCTCCTACAAAGAGCAGTTCTTC.

This clonotype has at least ten counts. This rearrangement joins TRBV7-2 to TRBJ2-3, with D possibly TRBD2 on 6 matching bases. Germline CDR1 SGHTA, CDR2 FQGNSA. This CDR3 is 15 amino acids long. V lost 1 base and J 1 base, leaving 9 bases between the germline ends. For the CDR3, the DNA is TGTGCCAGCAGCTTAGAGGGACTTCGCACAGATACGCAGTATTTT. Encoded protein: CASSLEGLRTDTQYF. Based on the CDR3 plus reference TRBV7-2 and TRBJ2-3, the full variable domain is GAGVSQSPSNKVTEKGKDVELRCDPISGHTALYWYRQSLGQGLEFLIYFQGNSAPDKSGLPSDRFSAERTGGSVSTLTIQRTQQEDSAVYLCASSLEGLRTDTQYFGPGTRLTVL.

As regards this clonotype: A much larger clone sits a single nucleotide away, making a read error possible. CDR3 in DNA: TGCTGTGCAAAAGAGGGGCGGGAGACAGATACGCAGTATTTT. Translated: CCAKEGRETDTQYF. The J gene is TRBJ2-3, the V gene TRBV20-1, with TRBD2 matching over 7 bases. Germline CDR1 is DFQATT and CDR2 is SNEGSKA (reference sequence). CDR3 length: 14 amino acids.

Only a few counts were recorded for this clonotype. The chain employs TRBV13 and TRBJ2-4; 13 nucleotides match TRBD2. Germline assignment: CDR1 PRHDT and CDR2 FYEKMQ (reference sequence). V trimming: 4 bases; J trimming: 4 bases; junction bases outside the gene matches: 4. The CDR3 contains 16 residues. The CDR3 nucleotides read TGTGCCAGCAGCTATGGACTAGCGGGAGCTAAAAACATTCAGTACTTC. It encodes CASSYGLAGAKNIQYF.